This note documents a single T cell receptor beta chain sequence. Its antigen is currently not known. No qualities accompany the bases; no much larger clone lies one base away. These data are taken from a study of Ad26.COV2.S vaccination and SARS-CoV-2 variants (dated by TCRdb to about 2021). Regarding the study in general: Vaccine-arm donors came from COV1001, a multicentre, randomized, double-blind, placebo-controlled phase I-IIa trial of Ad26.COV2.S in healthy adults. Ad26.COV2.S was given intramuscularly at 5x10^10 or 1x10^11 viral particles, as a single shot or as two shots 56 days apart. The specificity and breadth of SARS-CoV-2-reactive T cell receptors after Ad26.COV2.S vaccination were assessed by TCRbeta repertoire sequencing. A total of approximately 32 samples were included in the TCR-sequenced set, comprising around 19 Ad26.COV2.S vaccine recipients, 5 placebo recipients and 8 SARS-CoV-2 convalescent individuals. Trial participants were randomized into five groups of five, in which low-dose or high-dose Ad26.COV2.S was given once or twice, or placebo was given on both occasions. Throughout the experiments and outcome assessment, investigators stayed blinded to trial group allocation.

The sample's treatment or condition, from its label and the paper: some 20 received Ad26.COV2.S at low or high dose, single or two shots; 5 received placebo; per-sample allocation not given. Repertoires of vaccine and placebo recipients were sequenced from samples taken on day 63 after the first injection. Between 29 July and 7 August 2020, Cohort 1b enrolled about two dozen adults aged 18-55 years at one site in Boston, USA. Ad26.COV2.S was a replication-incompetent adenovirus type 26 vector expressing a prefusion-stabilized SARS-CoV-2 spike protein from the original Wuhan strain. Trimming at the junction amounts to 4 bases on V and 2 bases on J, and the germline ends lie 11 bases apart. The CDR3 has 14 amino acids, counting the end cysteine and phenylalanine. Of all the DNA, just the CDR3 is kept, 42 bases in frame from base 1. Looking up the germline V gene yields CDR1 SGHDN and CDR2 FVKESK. TCRbeta CDR3 regions were sequenced with the immunoSEQ Assay. After extraction, genomic DNA underwent amplification by bias-controlled multiplex PCR, followed by high-throughput sequencing. On the study's bioinformatics: To quantify the absolute abundance of each unique TCRbeta CDR3 region, sequences were collapsed and filtered. T cell fraction was estimated by normalization of TCRbeta template counts to usable DNA, with usable DNA being measured through amplification of reference genes present in all nucleated cells. Repertoire TCRs were annotated as SARS-CoV-2-specific when V gene, CDR3 amino acid sequence and J gene were exactly matched to a known reactive TCR set. MIRA supplied the reference SARS-CoV-2 TCR set, which was filtered for enrichment in COVID-19-positive ImmuneCODE repertoires so that public or cross-reactive TCRs were removed. Using the MIRA antigens, annotated TCRs were further analysed by specific ORF or by position within an ORF. Depth was the summed frequency of annotated unique rearrangements, while breadth was defined as annotated unique rearrangements over total unique productive rearrangements. Two-sided Wilcoxon rank-sum tests were used to compare TCR breadth between groups. Sourced from immuneACCESS, this table was stored by TCRdb with only in-frame sequences that have V and J called. A share of the clones is absent; for the studies checked, an unresolved V gene accounts for under half, and the remainder has no known explanation. V and J calls and clone size are copied from that table; D and trimming were computed from the DNA. This sample lists 440,000 or so clones; roughly nine tenths were detected once. Clones ranked in the top ten supply 1.5% to 2% of the sample.

Results and caveats for the whole study, not just this receptor: Comparable non-spike TCR breadth was observed between vaccine and placebo recipients, consistent with only spike being contained in the vaccine. According to the authors, total T cell responses may have been underestimated by the TCR breadth and depth analyses. Compared with placebo recipients, Ad26.COV2.S recipients showed higher spike-specific TCR breadth (P = 0.0014). The study lacked the statistical power to compare responses across vaccine doses or regimens. Substantial breadth of spike-specific CD8+ and CD4+ T cell responses was reported after vaccination.

In this chain, TRBV14 is recombined with TRBJ1-2; TRBD1 could be the D gene, as 5 bases match. This receptor was taken from a person between 18 and 65 years old who received the Ad26.COV2.S COVID-19 vaccine or a placebo. The sequencing here drew on peripheral blood, taken in a trial of Ad26.COV2.S vaccine versus placebo. At the DNA level, the sequence is TGTGCCAGCAGCCCCTTGACAGTCAACTATGGCTACACCTTC. Translated, this gives CASSPLTVNYGYTF.